Listed below are T cell receptor beta chains from one sample, sequenced in a study of a mutant IDH1 vaccine in newly diagnosed glioma. Their antigens are not known. The assay was immunoSEQ multiplex PCR, and TCRdb's table has in-frame clones only and misses some. The repertoire holds around 80,000 clones, with more than 80% as singletons. The source material was PBMCs, sampled from a glioma patient whose treatment included an IDH1 peptide vaccine. The receptor set was obtained from a woman aged 45-60 years with glioma. Each CDR3 is given with its conserved first and last residue. The order of the fields is D gene, V gene, J gene, clone size, CDR3 protein, CDR3 DNA. The D gene is left open where the match is weak. Clone sizes are given selectively: once, few, many, or a class where the clone is expanded.

NA	TRBV10-3	TRBJ1-3	once	CAIKIASRGGGNTIYF	TGTGCCATCAAGATCGCTTCTCGGGGTGGTGGAAACACCATATATTTT
NA	TRBV5-5	TRBJ2-7	NA	CASSSRTMDEQYF	TGTGCCAGCAGCTCAAGAACAATGGACGAGCAGTACTTC
TRBD1	TRBV10-3	TRBJ2-2	NA	CAINLGQGEAGELFF	TGTGCCATCAACCTCGGACAGGGAGAGGCCGGGGAGCTGTTTTTT
NA	TRBV21-1	TRBJ1-5	few	CASSKEGRSNQPQHF	TGTGCCAGCAGCAAAGAGGGCAGAAGCAATCAGCCCCAGCATTTT
NA	TRBV6-5	TRBJ1-4	NA	CASSYSKGRVDEKLFF	TGTGCCAGCAGTTACTCGAAAGGGAGGGTTGATGAAAAACTGTTTTTT
NA	TRBV6-5	TRBJ1-1	NA	CASSVGGSTEAFF	TGTGCCAGCAGTGTGGGGGGGTCCACTGAAGCTTTCTTT
NA	TRBV5-1	TRBJ2-1	NA	CASSFQNGEQFF	TGCGCCAGCAGCTTTCAGAATGGTGAGCAGTTCTTC
NA	TRBV21-1	TRBJ1-5	NA	CASSKALSGDSNQPQHF	TGTGCCAGCAGCAAAGCGCTTTCGGGGGATAGCAATCAGCCCCAGCATTTT
NA	TRBV13	TRBJ1-5	few	CASSLGEGGQPQHF	TGTGCCAGCAGCTTAGGTGAGGGAGGCCAGCCCCAGCATTTT
TRBD1	TRBV27	TRBJ1-6	few	CASSSLEGANSPLHF	TGTGCCAGCAGTTCCTTAGAGGGGGCCAATTCACCCCTCCACTTT
NA	TRBV6-5	TRBJ2-2	few	CASSYWASTGELFF	TGTGCCAGCAGTTACTGGGCCAGCACCGGGGAGCTGTTTTTT
TRBD1	TRBV7-6	TRBJ2-6	NA	CASSLDVLGTGKASGANVLTF	TGTGCCAGCAGCTTAGACGTGCTAGGGACAGGGAAAGCATCTGGGGCCAACGTCCTGACTTTC
NA	TRBV9	TRBJ1-1	few	CASSVGPNTEAFF	TGTGCCAGCAGCGTAGGGCCGAACACTGAAGCTTTCTTT
NA	TRBV9	TRBJ1-2	NA	CASSARDGYTF	TGTGCCAGCAGCGCCAGGGATGGCTACACCTTC
NA	TRBV7-8	TRBJ2-3	NA	CASSSVGTDTQYF	TGTGCCAGCTCCTCCGTCGGGACAGATACGCAGTATTTT
TRBD1	TRBV7-6	TRBJ2-5	NA	CASSSGQQETQYF	TGTGCCAGCAGCTCGGGACAGCAAGAGACCCAGTACTTC
NA	TRBV20-1	TRBJ2-7	NA	CSAVGQYEQYF	TGCAGTGCCGTGGGGCAGTACGAGCAGTACTTC
NA	TRBV27	TRBJ2-3	NA	CASSSYGGIADTQYF	TGTGCCAGCAGTTCGTATGGGGGGATCGCAGATACGCAGTATTTT
TRBD2	TRBV28	TRBJ2-5	NA	CAGGSTSGRLTQYF	TGTGCCGGGGGATCGACTAGCGGGAGATTGACCCAGTACTTC
TRBD2	TRBV27	TRBJ2-3	once	CASSLYAGGGRGTDTQYF	TGTGCCAGCTCCCTGTATGCGGGGGGTGGGAGAGGGACAGATACGCAGTATTTT
NA	TRBV28	TRBJ1-1	NA	CASRDRNTEAFF	TGTGCCAGCAGGGACAGGAACACTGAAGCTTTCTTT
NA	TRBV27	TRBJ1-5	NA	CASSLLAGLDSNQPQHF	TGTGCCAGCAGTTTATTGGCAGGACTTGATAGCAATCAGCCCCAGCATTTT
TRBD2	TRBV19	TRBJ2-3	NA	CASSVTLAGPITDTQYF	TGTGCCAGTAGTGTGACTCTAGCGGGACCGATCACAGATACGCAGTATTTT
TRBD2	TRBV30	TRBJ2-1	few	CAWGGLAGEFF	TGTGCCTGGGGGGGACTAGCGGGAGAGTTCTTC
NA	TRBV5-1	TRBJ2-1	NA	CASSLEPRAGEQFF	TGCGCCAGCAGCTTGGAGCCCCGTGCTGGCGAGCAGTTCTTC
TRBD2	TRBV5-4	TRBJ2-5	NA	CASSFGTSGRRRGETQYF	TGTGCCAGCAGCTTCGGGACTAGCGGGAGACGAAGGGGGGAGACCCAGTACTTC
NA	TRBV28	TRBJ2-7	NA	CASSSREQYF	TGTGCCAGCAGTTCACGAGAGCAGTACTTC
NA	TRBV5-1	TRBJ2-7	NA	CASSSQSYEQYF	TGCGCCAGCAGTTCACAGAGTTACGAGCAGTACTTC
NA	TRBV6-1	TRBJ2-7	NA	CASSETGGGSSLRLAEDEQYF	TGTGCCAGCAGTGAAACAGGGGGGGGATCGTCATTACGACTAGCGGAGGACGAGCAGTACTTC
TRBD2	TRBV28	TRBJ2-7	NA	CASSLPGGTYEQYF	TGTGCCAGCAGTTTACCGGGAGGGACCTACGAGCAGTACTTC
TRBD1	TRBV6-6	TRBJ2-7	NA	CASIPSGTGFYEQYF	TGTGCCAGCATCCCCTCCGGGACAGGGTTCTACGAGCAGTACTTC
NA	TRBV14	TRBJ2-1	NA	CASSQDIGLGYNEQFF	TGTGCCAGCAGCCAAGATATCGGGTTGGGGTACAATGAGCAGTTCTTC